This T cell receptor beta chain was observed in a study of blood T cell repertoires in COVID-19. Germline V gene sequence: CDR1 LGHDT, CDR2 YNNKEL (reference sequence). V was shortened by 0 bases and J by 1 base, with 7 bases between the two germline ends. The CDR3 consists of 14 residues. In the original workflow: Reference gene primer amplification gave estimated nucleated cell counts. Sequencing used immunoSEQ multiplex PCR; TCRdb keeps in-frame clones, though not all of them. V, J and clone size were drawn from that table, and D and trimming were deduced from the DNA. The sample holds 70,000 to 75,000 clones, 88% seen once.

Sequencing was done on a sample of peripheral blood. The rearrangement joins TRBV3-1 (or the pseudogene TRBV3-2) to TRBJ2-7; D gene ambiguous. This sequence was found in a human donor in a cohort sampled during active COVID-19. In DNA, the CDR3 is TGTGCCAGCAGCCAAGACAGGTATTCCTACGAGCAGTACTTC. It yields the protein CASSQDRYSYEQYF.